This T cell receptor beta chain originates from a study of shared clonotypes between healthy human individuals. Looking at the study overall: The donors, two women and three men, were aged 18 to 49. Each donor contributed plates that comprised three CD4 naive, three CD4 memory, two CD8 naive and one CD8 memory. Study-wide results and caveats: The four-donor shared clonotypes exceeded non-shared clonotypes in generation probability, with non-shared ones scoring lower. Despite large depth, rarefaction showed incomplete sorted-subset sequencing.

Trimming took 4 bases from V and 2 from J, leaving 18 bases between them. CDR1 is MDHEN, CDR2 SYDVKM, per germline. The CDR3 totals 16 residues. On this clone itself: No antigen is known for it.

Assay: immunoSEQ multiplex PCR; the TCRdb copy retains only in-frame clones and omits some. Of over 1.4 million clones in the sample, approximately 97% were seen once. This clonotype was sampled from a man aged 25 to 40 in good health. This chain connects TRBV28 to TRBJ2-7; D ambiguous. Specimen: naive CD4+ T cells sorted from blood. Subset of the sample: CD45RA+ positively selected. Here the CDR3 DNA reads TGTGCCAGCAGTTCTTATCCCGGCACTTGGGCCTACGAGCAGTACTTC. Translation: CASSSYPGTWAYEQYF.